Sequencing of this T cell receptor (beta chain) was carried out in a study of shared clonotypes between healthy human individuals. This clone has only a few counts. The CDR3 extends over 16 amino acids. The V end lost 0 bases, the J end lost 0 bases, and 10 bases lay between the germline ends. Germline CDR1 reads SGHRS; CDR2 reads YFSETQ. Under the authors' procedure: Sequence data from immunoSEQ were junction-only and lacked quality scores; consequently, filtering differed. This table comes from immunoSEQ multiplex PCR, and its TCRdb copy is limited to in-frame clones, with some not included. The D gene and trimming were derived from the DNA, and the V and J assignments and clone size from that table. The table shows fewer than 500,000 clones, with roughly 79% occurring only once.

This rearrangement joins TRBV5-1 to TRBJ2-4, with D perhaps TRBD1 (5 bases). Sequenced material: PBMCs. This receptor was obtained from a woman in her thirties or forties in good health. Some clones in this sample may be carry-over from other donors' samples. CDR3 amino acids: CASSLGQFLAKNIQYF. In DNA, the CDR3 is TGCGCCAGCAGCTTGGGACAGTTTCTAGCCAAAAACATTCAGTACTTC.